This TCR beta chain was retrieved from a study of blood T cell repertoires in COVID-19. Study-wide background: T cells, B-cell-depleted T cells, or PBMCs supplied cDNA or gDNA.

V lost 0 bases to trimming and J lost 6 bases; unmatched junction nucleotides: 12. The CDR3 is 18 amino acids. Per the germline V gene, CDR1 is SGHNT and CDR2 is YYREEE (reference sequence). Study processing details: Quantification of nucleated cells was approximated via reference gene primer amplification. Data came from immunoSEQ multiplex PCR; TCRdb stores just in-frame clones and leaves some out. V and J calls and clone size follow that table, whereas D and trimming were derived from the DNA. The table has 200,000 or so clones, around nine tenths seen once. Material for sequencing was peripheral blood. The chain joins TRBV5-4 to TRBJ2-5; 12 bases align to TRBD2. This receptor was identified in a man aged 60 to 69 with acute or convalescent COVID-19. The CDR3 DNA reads TGTGCCAGCAGCTTGGTTCTAGCGGGGGGGCGGGTATTACAGACCCAGTACTTC. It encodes CASSLVLAGGRVLQTQYF.